The clone carrying this TCR beta chain appeared a few times. Trimming shortened V by 6 bases and J by 5 bases, and 17 bases separated the two germline ends. Germline V CDR1 and CDR2: SGHRS, YFSETQ. This CDR3 region has 14 residues. This record comes from a study of OX40 agonist ivuxolimab in advanced cancers. Measured with immunoSEQ multiplex PCR; TCRdb has only the in-frame clones, and not every one. Among fewer than 80,000 clones, about 86% were seen once, and the ten largest hold 0.65% to 0.9%. Source: CD4+ or CD8+ T cells sorted from blood, taken in a trial of the OX40 agonist ivuxolimab. The sequence was obtained from an adult with an advanced solid tumor such as melanoma, head and neck, liver or kidney cancer. The chain couples TRBV5-1 to TRBJ1-1, with a tentative D call TRBD1 (6 bases). The CDR3 bases are TGCGCCAGCAACCACATCTACAGGGAGACTGAAGCTTTCTTT. Translated, it gives CASNHIYRETEAFF. The full variable domain, completed using reference TRBV5-1 and TRBJ1-1, is KAGVTQTPRYLIKTRGQQVTLSCSPISGHRSVSWYQQTPGQGLQFLFEYFSETQRNKGNFPGRFSGRQFSNSRSEMNVSTLELGDSALYLCASNHIYRETEAFFGQGTRLTVV.